This T cell receptor (beta chain) was documented in a study of molecular identifiers for immune sequencing clone quantification. With listed TCR primers and previously described methods, bulk TCR libraries were prepared. A single record per CDR3 protein comes from TCRdb applying MiXCR to the PCR reads. The sample holds approximately 97,000 distinct CDR3 sequences; less than 25% are singletons and the top ten take around 0.92%. In its sample, this clonotype was seen many times. No antigen is known for it. The CDR3 is 10 amino acids. With 9 bases removed from V and 13 bases from J, the gap between germline ends came to 15 bases. Germline values: CDR1 MNHEY, CDR2 SVGEGT. Study-wide findings and caveats: Clones that exceeded 20 RNA copies held over 99% of effector molecules, yet under 1% in naive cells.

This TCR was sampled from a human donor in good health. Some libraries in this study had Jurkat cell RNA spiked in. The chain links TRBV6-2 or TRBV6-3 to TRBJ2-5, with D tentatively TRBD1 or TRBD2 (6 bases each). Sequenced input: naive CD8+ T cells from blood, with Jurkat cell RNA spiked in. The subset: FACS-sorted CD8+CD4-CCR7+CD45RA+ naive T cells. This CDR3 is CASSGGRPYF. In DNA form, the CDR3 reads TGTGCCAGTTCCGGGGGCAGGCCGTACTTC.